The source of this T cell receptor (beta chain) is a study of shared clonotypes between healthy human individuals. Assay used: immunoSEQ multiplex PCR; TCRdb lists only in-frame clones, some missing. The sample holds about 460,000 clones, 60% to 80% seen once. This CDR3 has 14 amino acids. Deletions cut 2 bases from V and 4 bases from J, with 11 bases between. Germline V lookup: CDR1 MNHEY, CDR2 SMNVEV (reference sequence). V usage is TRBV27 and J usage is TRBJ1-2; D unresolved. The TCR comes from a woman in her thirties or forties in good health. Some clones in this sample may be carry-over from other donors' samples. Sequenced input: PBMCs. The CDR3 nucleotides read TGTGCCAGCAGTTTAAAGGGATCCTCCTATGGCTACACCTTC. Its translation: CASSLKGSSYGYTF.